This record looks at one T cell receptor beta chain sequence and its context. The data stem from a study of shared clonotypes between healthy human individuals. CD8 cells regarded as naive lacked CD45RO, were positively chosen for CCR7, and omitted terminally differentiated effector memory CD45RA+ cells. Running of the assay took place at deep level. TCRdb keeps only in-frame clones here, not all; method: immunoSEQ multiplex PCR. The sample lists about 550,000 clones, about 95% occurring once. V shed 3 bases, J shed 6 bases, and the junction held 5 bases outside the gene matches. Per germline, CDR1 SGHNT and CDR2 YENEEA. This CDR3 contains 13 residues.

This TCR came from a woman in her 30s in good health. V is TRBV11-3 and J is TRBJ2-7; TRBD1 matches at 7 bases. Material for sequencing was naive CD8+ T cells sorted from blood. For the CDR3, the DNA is TGTGCCAGCAGCTTCGCAGGGGGATTCGAGCAGTACTTC. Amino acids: CASSFAGGFEQYF.